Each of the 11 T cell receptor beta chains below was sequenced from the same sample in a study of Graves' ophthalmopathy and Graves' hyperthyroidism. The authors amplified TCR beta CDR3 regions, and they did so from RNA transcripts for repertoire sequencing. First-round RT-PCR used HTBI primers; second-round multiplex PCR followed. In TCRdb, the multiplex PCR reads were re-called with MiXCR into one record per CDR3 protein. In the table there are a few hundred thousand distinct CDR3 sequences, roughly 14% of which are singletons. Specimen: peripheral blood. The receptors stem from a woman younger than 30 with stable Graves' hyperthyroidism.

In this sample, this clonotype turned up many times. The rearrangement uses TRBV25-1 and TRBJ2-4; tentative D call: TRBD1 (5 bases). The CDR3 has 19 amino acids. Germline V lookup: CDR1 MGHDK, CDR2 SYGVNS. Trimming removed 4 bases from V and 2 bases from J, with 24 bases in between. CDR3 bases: TGTGCCAGCAGTGTGCCTCGGGCCACAGGTTCCCTTACCAAAAACATTCAGTACTTC. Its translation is CASSVPRATGSLTKNIQYF.

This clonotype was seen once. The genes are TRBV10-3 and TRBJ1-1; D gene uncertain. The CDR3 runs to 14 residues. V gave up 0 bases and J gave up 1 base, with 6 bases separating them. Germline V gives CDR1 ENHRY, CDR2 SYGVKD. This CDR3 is CAISESWGNTEAFF. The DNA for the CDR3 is TGTGCCATCAGTGAGTCTTGGGGGAACACTGAAGCTTTCTTT.

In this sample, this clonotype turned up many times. The CDR3 DNA is TGTGCCAGCAGTTCCCTAATGCAAGAGACCCAGTACTTC. Residues: CASSSLMQETQYF. This sequence joins TRBV27 and TRBJ2-5, with D uncertain. Germline V gene data show CDR1 as MNHEY and CDR2 as SMNVEV (reference sequence). This CDR3 has 13 residues. V shed 4 bases and J shed 2 bases, with 8 bases lying between them.

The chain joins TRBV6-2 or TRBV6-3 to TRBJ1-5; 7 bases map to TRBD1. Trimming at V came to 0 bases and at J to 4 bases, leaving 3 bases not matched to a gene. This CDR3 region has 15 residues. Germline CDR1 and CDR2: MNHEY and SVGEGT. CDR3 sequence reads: CASSYSDRENQPQHF. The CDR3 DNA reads TGTGCCAGCAGTTACTCCGACAGGGAAAATCAGCCCCAGCATTTT.

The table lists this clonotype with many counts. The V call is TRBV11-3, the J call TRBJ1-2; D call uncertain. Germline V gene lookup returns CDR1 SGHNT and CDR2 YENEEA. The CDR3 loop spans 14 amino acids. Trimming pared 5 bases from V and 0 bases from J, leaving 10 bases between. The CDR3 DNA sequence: TGTGCCAGCAGCCCTTTTGAAGCTAACTATGGCTACACCTTC. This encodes CASSPFEANYGYTF.

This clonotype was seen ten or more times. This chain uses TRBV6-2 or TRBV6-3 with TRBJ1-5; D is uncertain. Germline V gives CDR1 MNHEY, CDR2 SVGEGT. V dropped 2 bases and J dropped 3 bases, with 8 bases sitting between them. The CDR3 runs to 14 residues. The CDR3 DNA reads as TGTGCCAGCAGTTACAGAAGGGTCAATCAGCCCCAGCATTTT. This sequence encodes CASSYRRVNQPQHF.

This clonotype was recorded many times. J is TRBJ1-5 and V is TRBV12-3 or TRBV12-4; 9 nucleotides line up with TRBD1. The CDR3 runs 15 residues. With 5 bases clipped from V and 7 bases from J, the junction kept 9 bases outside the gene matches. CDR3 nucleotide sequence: TGTGCCAGCAGTGTCCTACAGGGGGCCAACCAGCCCCAGCATTTT. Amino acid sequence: CASSVLQGANQPQHF.

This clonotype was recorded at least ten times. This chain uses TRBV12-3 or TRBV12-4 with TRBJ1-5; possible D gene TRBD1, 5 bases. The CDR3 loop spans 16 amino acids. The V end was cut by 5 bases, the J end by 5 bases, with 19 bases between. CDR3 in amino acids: CASSAGQPLGDQPQHF. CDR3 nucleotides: TGTGCCAGCAGTGCCGGGCAGCCCCTAGGGGATCAGCCCCAGCATTTT.

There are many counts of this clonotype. In DNA form, the CDR3 reads TGTGCCAGCAGCTTAACCGACAGGACCCCTGAAGCTTTCTTT. Translated: CASSLTDRTPEAFF. The V call is TRBV7-2, the J call TRBJ1-1; D perhaps matches TRBD1 (6 bases). The CDR3 totals 14 residues. CDR1 and CDR2 (germline): SGHTA, FQGNSA. V was clipped by 2 bases and J by 6 bases, with 13 bases between them.

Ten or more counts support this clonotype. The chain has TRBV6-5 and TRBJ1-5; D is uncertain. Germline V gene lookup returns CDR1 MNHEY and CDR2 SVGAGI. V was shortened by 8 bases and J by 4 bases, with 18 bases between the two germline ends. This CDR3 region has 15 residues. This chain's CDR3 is CASCQPQAFNQPQHF. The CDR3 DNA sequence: TGTGCCAGCTGTCAGCCCCAGGCGTTTAATCAGCCCCAGCATTTT.

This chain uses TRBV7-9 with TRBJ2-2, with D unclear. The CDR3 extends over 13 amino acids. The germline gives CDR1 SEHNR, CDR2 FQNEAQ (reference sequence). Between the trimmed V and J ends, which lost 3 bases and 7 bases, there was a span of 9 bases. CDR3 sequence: CASSFGPGGELFF. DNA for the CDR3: TGTGCCAGCAGCTTCGGCCCAGGCGGGGAGCTGTTTTTT.